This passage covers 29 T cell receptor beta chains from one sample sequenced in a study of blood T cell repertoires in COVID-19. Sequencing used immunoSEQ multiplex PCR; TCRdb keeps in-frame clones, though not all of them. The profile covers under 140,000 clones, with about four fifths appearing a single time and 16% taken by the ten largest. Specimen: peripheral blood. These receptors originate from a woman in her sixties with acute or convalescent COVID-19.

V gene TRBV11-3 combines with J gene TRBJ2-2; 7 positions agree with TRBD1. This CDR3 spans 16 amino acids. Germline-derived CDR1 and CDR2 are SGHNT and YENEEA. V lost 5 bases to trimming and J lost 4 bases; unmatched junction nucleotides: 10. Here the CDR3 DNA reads TGTGCCAGCAGCCTCGAGACAGGGTCGGGCACCGGGGAGCTGTTTTTT. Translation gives CASSLETGSGTGELFF.

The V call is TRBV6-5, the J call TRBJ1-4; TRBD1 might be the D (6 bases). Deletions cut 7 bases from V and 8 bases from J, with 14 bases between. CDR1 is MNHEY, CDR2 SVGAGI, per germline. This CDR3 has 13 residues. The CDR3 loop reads CASKGTWKEKLFF. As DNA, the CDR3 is TGTGCCAGCAAAGGGACATGGAAGGAAAAACTGTTTTTT.

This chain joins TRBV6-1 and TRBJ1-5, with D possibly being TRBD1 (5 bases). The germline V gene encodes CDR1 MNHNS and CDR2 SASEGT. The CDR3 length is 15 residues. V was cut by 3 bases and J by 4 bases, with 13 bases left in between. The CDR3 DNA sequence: TGTGCCAGCAGTGAGTTACCCCAGGGAAATCAGCCCCAGCATTTT. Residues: CASSELPQGNQPQHF.

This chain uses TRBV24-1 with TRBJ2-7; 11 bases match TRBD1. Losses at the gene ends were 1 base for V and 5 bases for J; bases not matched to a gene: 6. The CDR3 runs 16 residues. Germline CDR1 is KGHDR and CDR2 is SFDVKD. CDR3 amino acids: CATSDFTRTGGHEQYF. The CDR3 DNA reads TGTGCCACCAGTGATTTCACCCGGACAGGGGGCCACGAGCAGTACTTC.

The CDR3 region is CASSLGGGFEQYF. CDR3 coding DNA: TGTGCCAGCAGTTTAGGAGGCGGGTTCGAGCAGTACTTC. This chain uses TRBV28 with TRBJ2-7, with D possibly being TRBD2 (5 bases). CDR3 length equals 13 residues. Germline CDR1 and CDR2: MDHEN and SYDVKM. The germline V and J ends were trimmed by 2 bases and 6 bases, with 11 bases remaining between them.

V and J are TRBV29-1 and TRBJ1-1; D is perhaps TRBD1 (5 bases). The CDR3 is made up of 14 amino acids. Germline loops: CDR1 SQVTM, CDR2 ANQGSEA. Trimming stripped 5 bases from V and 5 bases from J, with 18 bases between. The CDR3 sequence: CSVRWGGLMTEAFF. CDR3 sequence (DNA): TGCAGCGTTCGATGGGGGGGTCTGATGACTGAAGCTTTCTTT.

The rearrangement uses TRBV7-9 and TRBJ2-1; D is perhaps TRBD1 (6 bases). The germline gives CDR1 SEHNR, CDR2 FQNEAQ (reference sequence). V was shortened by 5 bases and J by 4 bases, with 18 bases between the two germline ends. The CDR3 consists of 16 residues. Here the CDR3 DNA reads TGTGCCAGCAGCCCCCAGAGGACAGAAGCTTACAATGAGCAGTTCTTC. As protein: CASSPQRTEAYNEQFF.

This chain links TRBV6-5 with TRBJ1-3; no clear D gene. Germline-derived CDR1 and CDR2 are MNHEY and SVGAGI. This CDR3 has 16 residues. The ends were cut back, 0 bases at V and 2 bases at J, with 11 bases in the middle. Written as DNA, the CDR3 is TGTGCCAGCAGTTACTCCGCGGCTTACGCTGGAAACACCATATATTTT. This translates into CASSYSAAYAGNTIYF.

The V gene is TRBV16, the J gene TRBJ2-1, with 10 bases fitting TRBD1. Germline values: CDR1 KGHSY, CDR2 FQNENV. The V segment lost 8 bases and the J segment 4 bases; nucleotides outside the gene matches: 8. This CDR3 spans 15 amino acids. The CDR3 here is CASRPGTGAYNEQFF. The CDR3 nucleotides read TGTGCCAGCCGACCTGGGACAGGGGCTTACAATGAGCAGTTCTTC.

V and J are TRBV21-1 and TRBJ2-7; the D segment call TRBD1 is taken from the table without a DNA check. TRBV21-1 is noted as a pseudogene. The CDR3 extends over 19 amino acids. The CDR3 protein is CASSTLSRDSISRSYEQYF. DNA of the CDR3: TGTGCCAGCAGCACCCTATCCCGGGACAGCATATCGCGTTCCTACGAGCAGTACTTC.

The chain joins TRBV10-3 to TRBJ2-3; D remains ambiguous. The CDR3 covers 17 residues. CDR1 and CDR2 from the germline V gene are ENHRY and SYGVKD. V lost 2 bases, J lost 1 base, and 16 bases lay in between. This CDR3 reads CAISESSAGRGTDTQYF. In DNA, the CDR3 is TGTGCCATCAGTGAGAGTTCCGCAGGTCGCGGCACAGATACGCAGTATTTT.

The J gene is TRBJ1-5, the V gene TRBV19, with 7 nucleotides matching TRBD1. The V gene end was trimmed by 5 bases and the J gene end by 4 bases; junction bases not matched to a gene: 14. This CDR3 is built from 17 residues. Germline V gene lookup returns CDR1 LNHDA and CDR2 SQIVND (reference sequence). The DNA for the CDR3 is TGTGCCAGTAGTTCTCCTGGGACAGATATTGGAAATCAGCCCCAGCATTTT. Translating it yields CASSSPGTDIGNQPQHF. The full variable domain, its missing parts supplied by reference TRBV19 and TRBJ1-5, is DGGITQSPKYLFRKEGQNVTLSCEQNLNHDAMYWYRQDPGQGLRLIYYSQIVNDFQKGDIAEGYSVSREKKESFPLTVTSAQKNPTAFYLCASSSPGTDIGNQPQHFGDGTRLSIL.

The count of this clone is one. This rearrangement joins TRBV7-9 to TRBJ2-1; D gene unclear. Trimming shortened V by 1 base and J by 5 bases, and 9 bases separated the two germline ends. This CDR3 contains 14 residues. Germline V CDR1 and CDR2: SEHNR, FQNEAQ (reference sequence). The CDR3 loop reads CASSLVRANNEQFF. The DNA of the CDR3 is TGTGCCAGCAGCTTAGTGAGAGCTAACAATGAGCAGTTCTTC.

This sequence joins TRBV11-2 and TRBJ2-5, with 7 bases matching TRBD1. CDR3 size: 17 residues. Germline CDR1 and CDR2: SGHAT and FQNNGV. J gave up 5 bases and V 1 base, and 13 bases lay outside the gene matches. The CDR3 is CASSLARDSWAAETQYF. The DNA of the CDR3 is TGTGCCAGCAGCTTAGCCCGGGACAGTTGGGCCGCGGAGACCCAGTACTTC.

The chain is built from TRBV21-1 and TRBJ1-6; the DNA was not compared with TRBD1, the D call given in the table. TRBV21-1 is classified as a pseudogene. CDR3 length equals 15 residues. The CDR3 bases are TGTGCCAGCAGCAAAAGGACAGGTCGAGATTCACCCCTCCACTTT. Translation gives CASSKRTGRDSPLHF.

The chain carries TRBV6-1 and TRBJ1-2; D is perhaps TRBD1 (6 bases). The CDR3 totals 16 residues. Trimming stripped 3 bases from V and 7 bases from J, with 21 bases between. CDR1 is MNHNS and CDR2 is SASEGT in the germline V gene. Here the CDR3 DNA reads TGTGCCAGCAGTGATCAGGGGAGCTTAGGTTTTGGTGGCTACACCTTC. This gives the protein CASSDQGSLGFGGYTF.

CDR3 sequence: CASSLPTNSYEQYF. The CDR3 region has the DNA TGTGCCAGCAGCTTGCCCACTAATTCCTACGAGCAGTACTTC. This rearrangement joins TRBV11-3 to TRBJ2-7; D gene unclear. In germline, CDR1 is SGHNT, CDR2 YENEEA. The CDR3 is made up of 14 amino acids. V gave up 3 bases and J gave up 1 base, with 10 bases separating them.

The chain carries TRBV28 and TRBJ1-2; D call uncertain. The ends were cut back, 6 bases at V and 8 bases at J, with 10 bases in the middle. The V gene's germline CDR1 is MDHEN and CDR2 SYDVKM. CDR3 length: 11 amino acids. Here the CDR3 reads CASSERGGYTF. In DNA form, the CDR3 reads TGTGCCAGCAGCGAACGAGGGGGCTACACCTTC.

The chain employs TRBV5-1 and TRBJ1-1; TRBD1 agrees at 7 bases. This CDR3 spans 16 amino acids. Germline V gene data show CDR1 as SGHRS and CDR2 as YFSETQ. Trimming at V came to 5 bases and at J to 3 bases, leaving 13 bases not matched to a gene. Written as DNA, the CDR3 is TGCGCCAGCAGTGAGACAGGGTCGCCGACCTACACTGAAGCTTTCTTT. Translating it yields CASSETGSPTYTEAFF.

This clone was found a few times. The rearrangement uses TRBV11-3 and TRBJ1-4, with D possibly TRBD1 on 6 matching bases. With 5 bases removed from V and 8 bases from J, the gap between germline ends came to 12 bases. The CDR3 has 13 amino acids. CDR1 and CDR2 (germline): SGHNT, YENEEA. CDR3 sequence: CASSLTQGEKLFF. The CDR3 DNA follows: TGTGCCAGCAGCCTCACCCAGGGGGAAAAACTGTTTTTT.

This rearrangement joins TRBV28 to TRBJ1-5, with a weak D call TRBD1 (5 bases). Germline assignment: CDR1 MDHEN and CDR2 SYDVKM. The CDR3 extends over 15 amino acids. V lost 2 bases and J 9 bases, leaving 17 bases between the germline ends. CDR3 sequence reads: CASSLGGTLPGPQHF. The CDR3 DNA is TGTGCCAGCAGTTTAGGGGGGACGCTCCCCGGGCCCCAGCATTTT. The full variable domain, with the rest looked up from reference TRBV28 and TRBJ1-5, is DVKVTQSSRYLVKRTGEKVFLECVQDMDHENMFWYRQDPGLGLRLIYFSYDVKMKEKGDIPEGYSVSREKKERFSLILESASTNQTSMYLCASSLGGTLPGPQHFGDGTRLSIL.

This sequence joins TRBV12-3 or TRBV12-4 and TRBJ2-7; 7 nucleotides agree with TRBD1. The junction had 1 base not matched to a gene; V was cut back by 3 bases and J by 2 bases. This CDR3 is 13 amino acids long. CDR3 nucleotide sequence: TGTGCCAGCAGTTTGGACAGGCCCTACGAGCAGTACTTC. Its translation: CASSLDRPYEQYF.

CDR3 coding DNA: TGTGCCAGCAGCCCAGCGTCGACAGGGTCGGGGGAAAAACTGTTTTTT. Protein product: CASSPASTGSGEKLFF. J is TRBJ1-4 and V is TRBV5-4; TRBD1 aligns across 7 bases. Germline V CDR1 and CDR2: SGHNT, YYREEE (reference sequence). J was trimmed by 8 bases and V by 4 bases; bases with no gene match: 14. CDR3 size: 16 residues.

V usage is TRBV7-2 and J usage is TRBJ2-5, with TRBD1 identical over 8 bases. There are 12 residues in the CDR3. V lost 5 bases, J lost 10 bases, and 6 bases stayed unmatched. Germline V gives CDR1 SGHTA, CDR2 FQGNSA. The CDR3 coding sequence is TGTGCCAGCAGCGGACAGGGTCGGGACCAGTACTTC. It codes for CASSGQGRDQYF.

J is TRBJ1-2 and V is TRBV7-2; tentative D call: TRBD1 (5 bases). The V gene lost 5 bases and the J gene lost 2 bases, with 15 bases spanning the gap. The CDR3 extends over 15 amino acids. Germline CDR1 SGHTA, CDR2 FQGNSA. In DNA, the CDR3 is TGTGCCAGCAGCCCCCGTCGCGGGACGAACTATGGCTACACCTTC. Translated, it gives CASSPRRGTNYGYTF.

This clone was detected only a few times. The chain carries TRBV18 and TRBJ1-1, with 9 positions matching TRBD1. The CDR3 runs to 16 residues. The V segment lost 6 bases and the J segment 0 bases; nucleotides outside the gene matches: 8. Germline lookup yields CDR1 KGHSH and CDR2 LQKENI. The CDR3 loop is CASSLQGAALNTEAFF. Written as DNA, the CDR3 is TGTGCCAGCTCCCTACAGGGGGCGGCCTTGAACACTGAAGCTTTCTTT.

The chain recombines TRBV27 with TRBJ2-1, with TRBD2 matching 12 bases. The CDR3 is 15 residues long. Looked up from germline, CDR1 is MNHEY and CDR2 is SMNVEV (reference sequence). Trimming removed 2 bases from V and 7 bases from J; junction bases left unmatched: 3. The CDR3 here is CASSLTSGGWNEQFF. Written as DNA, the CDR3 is TGTGCCAGCAGTTTAACTAGCGGGGGGTGGAATGAGCAGTTCTTC.

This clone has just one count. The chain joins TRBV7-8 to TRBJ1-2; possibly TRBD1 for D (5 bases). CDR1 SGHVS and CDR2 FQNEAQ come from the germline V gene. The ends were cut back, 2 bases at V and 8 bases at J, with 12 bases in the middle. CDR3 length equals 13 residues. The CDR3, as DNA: TGTGCCAGCAGCTTACAGGGTAGGGGAGGCTACACCTTC. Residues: CASSLQGRGGYTF.

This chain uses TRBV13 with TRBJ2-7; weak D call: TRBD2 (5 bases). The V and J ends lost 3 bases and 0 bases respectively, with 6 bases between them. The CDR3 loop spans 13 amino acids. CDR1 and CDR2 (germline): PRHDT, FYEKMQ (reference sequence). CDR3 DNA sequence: TGTGCCAGCAGCTTGGCGGGCTCCTACGAGCAGTACTTC. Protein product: CASSLAGSYEQYF.